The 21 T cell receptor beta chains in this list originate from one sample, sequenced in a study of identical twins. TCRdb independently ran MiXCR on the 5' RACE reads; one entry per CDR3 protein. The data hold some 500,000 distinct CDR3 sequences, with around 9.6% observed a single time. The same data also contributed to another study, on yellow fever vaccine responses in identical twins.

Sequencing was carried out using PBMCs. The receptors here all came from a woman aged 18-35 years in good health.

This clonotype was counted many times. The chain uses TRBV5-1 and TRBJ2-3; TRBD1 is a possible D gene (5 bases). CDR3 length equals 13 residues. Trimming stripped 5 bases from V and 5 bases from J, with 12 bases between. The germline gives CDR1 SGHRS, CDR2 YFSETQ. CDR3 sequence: CASRLRERDTQYF. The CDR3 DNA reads TGCGCCAGCAGACTCAGGGAAAGAGATACGCAGTATTTT. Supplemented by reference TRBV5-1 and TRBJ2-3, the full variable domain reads KAGVTQTPRYLIKTRGQQVTLSCSPISGHRSVSWYQQTPGQGLQFLFEYFSETQRNKGNFPGRFSGRQFSNSRSEMNVSTLELGDSALYLCASRLRERDTQYFGPGTRLTVL.

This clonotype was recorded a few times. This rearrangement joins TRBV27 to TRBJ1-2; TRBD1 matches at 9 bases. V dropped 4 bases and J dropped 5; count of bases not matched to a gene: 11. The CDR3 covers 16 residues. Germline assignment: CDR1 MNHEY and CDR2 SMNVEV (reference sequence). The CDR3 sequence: CASSSLSTGGGYGYTF. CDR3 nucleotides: TGTGCCAGCAGTTCCCTTTCGACAGGGGGGGGTTATGGCTACACCTTC.

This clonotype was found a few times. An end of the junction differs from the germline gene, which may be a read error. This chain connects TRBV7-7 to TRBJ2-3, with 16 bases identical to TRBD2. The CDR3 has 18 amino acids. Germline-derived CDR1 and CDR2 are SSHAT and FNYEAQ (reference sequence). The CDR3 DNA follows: TGTGCTAGCAGCTTGAATCCGGGACTAGCGGGGGGGTCAGATACGCAGTATTTT. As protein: CASSLNPGLAGGSDTQYF.

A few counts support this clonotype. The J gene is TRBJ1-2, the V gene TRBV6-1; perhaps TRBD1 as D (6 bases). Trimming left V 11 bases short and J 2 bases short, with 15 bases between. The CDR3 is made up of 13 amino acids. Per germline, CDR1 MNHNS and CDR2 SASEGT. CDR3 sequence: CASRTVENYGYTF. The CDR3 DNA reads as TGTGCCTCACGGACAGTAGAAAACTATGGCTACACCTTC.

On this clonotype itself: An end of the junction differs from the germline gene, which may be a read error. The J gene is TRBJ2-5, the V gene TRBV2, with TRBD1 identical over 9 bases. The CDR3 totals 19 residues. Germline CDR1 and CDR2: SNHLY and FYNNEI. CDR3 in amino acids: CTSCSRMWTGDTLQETQYF. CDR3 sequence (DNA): TGTACCAGCTGTTCCCGAATGTGGACAGGGGATACCTTGCAAGAGACCCAGTACTTC. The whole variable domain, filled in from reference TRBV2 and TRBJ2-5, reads EPEVTQTPSHQVTQMGQEVILRCVPISNHLYFYWYRQILGQKVEFLVSFYNNEISEKSEIFDDQFSVERPDGSNFTLKIRSTKLEDSAMYFCTSCSRMWTGDTLQETQYFGPGTRLLVL.

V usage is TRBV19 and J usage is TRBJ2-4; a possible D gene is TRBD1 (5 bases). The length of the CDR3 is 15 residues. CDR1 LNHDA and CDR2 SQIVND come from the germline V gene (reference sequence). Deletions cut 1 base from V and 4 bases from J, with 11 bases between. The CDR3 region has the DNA TGTGCCAGTAGTATAGTTGGCAGGGATAAAAACATTCAGTACTTC. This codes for CASSIVGRDKNIQYF.

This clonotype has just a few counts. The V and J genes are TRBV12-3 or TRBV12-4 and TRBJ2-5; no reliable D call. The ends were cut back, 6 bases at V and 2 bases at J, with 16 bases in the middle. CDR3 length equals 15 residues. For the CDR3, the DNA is TGTGCCAGCAGAAGGGTAGAGTTTACACAAGAGACCCAGTACTTC. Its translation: CASRRVEFTQETQYF.

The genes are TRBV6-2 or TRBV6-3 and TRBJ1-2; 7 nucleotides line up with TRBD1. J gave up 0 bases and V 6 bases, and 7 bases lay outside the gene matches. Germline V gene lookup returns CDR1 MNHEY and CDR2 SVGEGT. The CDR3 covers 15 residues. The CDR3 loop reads CASRTGTATNYGYTF. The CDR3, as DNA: TGTGCCAGCAGAACGGGGACAGCCACTAACTATGGCTACACCTTC.

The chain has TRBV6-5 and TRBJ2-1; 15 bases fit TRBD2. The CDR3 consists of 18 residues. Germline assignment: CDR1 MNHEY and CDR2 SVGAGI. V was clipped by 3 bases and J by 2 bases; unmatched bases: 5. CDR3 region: CASSYGLAGGLAYNEQFF. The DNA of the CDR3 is TGTGCCAGCAGTTATGGACTAGCGGGGGGGCTTGCCTACAATGAGCAGTTCTTC.

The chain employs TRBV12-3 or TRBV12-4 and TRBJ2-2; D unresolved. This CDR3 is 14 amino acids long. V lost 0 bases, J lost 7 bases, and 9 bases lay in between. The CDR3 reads CASSLALRHGELFF. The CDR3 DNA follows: TGTGCCAGCAGTTTAGCTCTCCGGCACGGGGAGCTGTTTTTT.

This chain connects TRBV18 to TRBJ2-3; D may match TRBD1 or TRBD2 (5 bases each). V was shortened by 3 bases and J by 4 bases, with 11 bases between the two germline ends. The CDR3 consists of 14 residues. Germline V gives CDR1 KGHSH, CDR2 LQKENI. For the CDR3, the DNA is TGTGCCAGCTCACCTCCCGGGACCCCAGATACGCAGTATTTT. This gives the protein CASSPPGTPDTQYF.

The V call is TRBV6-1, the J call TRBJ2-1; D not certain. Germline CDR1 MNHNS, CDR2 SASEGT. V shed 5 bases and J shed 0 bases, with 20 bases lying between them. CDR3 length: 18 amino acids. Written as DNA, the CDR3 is TGTGCCAGCAGTCCGTACCGGATAGATGTGAGCTCCTACAATGAGCAGTTCTTC. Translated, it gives CASSPYRIDVSSYNEQFF.

For the CDR3, the DNA is TGTGCCAGCAGCCAAGTACGGGCCCCAGAGACCCAGTACTTC. As protein: CASSQVRAPETQYF. The J gene is TRBJ2-5, the V gene TRBV4-2, with D uncertain. The germline gives CDR1 LGHNA, CDR2 YNFKEQ. The germline V and J ends were trimmed by 1 base and 4 bases, with 10 bases remaining between them. The CDR3 is 14 residues long.

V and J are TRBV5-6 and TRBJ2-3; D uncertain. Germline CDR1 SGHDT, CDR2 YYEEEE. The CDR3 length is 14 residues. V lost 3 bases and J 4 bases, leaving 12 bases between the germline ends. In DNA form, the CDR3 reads TGTGCCAGCAGCTCCCGTAGTGGGGCAGATACGCAGTATTTT. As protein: CASSSRSGADTQYF.

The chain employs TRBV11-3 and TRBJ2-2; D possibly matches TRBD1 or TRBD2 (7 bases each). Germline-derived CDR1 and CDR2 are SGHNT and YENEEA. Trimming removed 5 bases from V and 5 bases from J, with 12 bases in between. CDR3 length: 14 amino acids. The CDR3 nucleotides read TGTGCCAGCAGCCCAGGGGGGGGAACCGGGGAGCTGTTTTTT. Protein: CASSPGGGTGELFF.

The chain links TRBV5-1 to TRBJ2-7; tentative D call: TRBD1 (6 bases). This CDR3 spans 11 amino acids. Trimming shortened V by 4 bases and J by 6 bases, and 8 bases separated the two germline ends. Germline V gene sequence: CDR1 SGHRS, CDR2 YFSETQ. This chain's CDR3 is CASSVGAEQYF. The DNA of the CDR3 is TGCGCCAGCAGCGTGGGGGCCGAGCAGTACTTC.

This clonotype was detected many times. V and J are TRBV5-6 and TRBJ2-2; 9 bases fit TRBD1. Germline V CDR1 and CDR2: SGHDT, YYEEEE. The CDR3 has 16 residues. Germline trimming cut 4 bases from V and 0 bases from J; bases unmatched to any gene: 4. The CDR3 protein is CASSGGTGSNTGELFF. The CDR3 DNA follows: TGTGCCAGCAGCGGGGGGACAGGGTCGAACACCGGGGAGCTGTTTTTT. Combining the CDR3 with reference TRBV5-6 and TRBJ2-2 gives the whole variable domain DAGVTQSPTHLIKTRGQQVTLRCSPKSGHDTVSWYQQALGQGPQFIFQYYEEEERQRGNFPDRFSGHQFPNYSSELNVNALLLGDSALYLCASSGGTGSNTGELFFGEGSRLTVL.

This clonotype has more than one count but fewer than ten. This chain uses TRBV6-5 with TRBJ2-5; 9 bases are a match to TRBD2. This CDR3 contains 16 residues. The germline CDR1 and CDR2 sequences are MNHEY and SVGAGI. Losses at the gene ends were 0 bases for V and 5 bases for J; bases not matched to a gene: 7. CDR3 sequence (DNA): TGTGCCAGCAGTTACTCTAGCGCGGGGGGGAAGGAGACCCAGTACTTC. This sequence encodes CASSYSSAGGKETQYF.

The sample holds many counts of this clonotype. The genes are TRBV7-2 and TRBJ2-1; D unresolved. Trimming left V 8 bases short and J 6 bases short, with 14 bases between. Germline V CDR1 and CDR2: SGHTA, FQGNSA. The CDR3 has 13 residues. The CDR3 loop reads CASQMIISNEQFF. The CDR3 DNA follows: TGTGCCAGCCAAATGATCATTTCCAATGAGCAGTTCTTC.

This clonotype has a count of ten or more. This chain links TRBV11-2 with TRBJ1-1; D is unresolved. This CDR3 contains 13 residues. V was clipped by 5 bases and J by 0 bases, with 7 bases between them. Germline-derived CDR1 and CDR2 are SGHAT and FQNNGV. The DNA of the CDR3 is TGTGCCAGCAGCGCCAGTGTGAACACTGAAGCTTTCTTT. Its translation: CASSASVNTEAFF.

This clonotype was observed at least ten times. In nucleotides, the CDR3 is TGCAGTGCTAGTGGTGGAGATACGCAGTATTTT. This gives the protein CSASGGDTQYF. V gene TRBV20-1 combines with J gene TRBJ2-3; no clear D gene. Germline lookup yields CDR1 DFQATT and CDR2 SNEGSKA (reference sequence). The CDR3 loop spans 11 amino acids. Trimming removed 3 bases at V and 5 bases at J, with 6 bases between.